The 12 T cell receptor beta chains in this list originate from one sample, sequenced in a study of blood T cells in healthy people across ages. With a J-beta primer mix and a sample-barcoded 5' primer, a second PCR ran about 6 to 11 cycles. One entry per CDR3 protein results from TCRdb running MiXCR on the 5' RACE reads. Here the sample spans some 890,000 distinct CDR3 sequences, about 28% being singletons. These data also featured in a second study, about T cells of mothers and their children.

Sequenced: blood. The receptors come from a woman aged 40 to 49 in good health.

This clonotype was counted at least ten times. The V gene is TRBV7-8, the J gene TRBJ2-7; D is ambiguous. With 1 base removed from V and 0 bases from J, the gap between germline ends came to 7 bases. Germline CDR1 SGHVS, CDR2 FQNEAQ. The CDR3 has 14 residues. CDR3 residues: CASSLVSRSYEQYF. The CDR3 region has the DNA TGTGCCAGCAGCTTAGTGAGCCGCTCCTACGAGCAGTACTTC.

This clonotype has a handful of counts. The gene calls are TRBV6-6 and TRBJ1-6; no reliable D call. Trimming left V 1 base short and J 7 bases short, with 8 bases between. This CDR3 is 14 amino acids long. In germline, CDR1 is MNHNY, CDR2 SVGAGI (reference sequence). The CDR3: CASSYLSSNSPLHF. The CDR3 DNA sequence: TGTGCCAGCAGTTACTTATCGAGCAATTCACCCCTCCACTTT.

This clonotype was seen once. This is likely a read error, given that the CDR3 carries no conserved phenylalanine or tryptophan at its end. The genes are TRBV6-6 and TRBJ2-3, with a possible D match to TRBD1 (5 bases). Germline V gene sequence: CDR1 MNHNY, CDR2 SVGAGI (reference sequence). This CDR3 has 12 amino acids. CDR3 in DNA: TGTGCCAGCAGCTTCAACACAGGTACGCAGTATTCT. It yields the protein CASSFNTGTQYS.

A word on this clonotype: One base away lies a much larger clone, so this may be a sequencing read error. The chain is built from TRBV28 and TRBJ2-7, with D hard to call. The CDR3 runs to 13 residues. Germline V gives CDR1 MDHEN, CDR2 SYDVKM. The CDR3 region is CAGSPLTLYEQYF. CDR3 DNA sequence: TGTGCCGGCAGTCCTCTGACACTCTACGAGCAGTACTTC. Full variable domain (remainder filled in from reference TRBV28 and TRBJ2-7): DVKVTQSSRYLVKRTGEKVFLECVQDMDHENMFWYRQDPGLGLRLIYFSYDVKMKEKGDIPEGYSVSREKKERFSLILESASTNQTSMYLCAGSPLTLYEQYFGPGTRLTVT.

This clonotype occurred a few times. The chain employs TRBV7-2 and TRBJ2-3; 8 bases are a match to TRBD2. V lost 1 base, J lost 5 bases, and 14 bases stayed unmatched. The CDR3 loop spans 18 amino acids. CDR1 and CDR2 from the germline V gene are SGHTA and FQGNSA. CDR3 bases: TGTGCCAGCAGCTTAGTAGAGGGACTAGGGAGGGGTGAAGATACGCAGTATTTT. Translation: CASSLVEGLGRGEDTQYF.

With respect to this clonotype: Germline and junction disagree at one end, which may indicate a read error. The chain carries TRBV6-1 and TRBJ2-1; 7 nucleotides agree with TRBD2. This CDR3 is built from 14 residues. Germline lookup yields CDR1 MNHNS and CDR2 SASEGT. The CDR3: CAGSPGLDYNEQFF. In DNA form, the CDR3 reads TGTGCCGGCAGTCCAGGACTAGATTACAATGAGCAGTTCTTC.

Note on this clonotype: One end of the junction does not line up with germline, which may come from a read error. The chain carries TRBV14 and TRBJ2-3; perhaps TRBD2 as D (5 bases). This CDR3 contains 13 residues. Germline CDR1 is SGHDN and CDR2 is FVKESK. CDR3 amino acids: CASSQERGDTQYF. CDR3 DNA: TGCGCCAGCAGCCAAGAGAGAGGGGATACGCAGTATTTT.

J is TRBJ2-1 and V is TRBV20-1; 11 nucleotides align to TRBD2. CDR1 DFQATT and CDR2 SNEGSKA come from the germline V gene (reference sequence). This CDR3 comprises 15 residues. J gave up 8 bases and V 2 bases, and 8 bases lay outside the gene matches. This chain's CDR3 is CSARNGLAGKDEQFF. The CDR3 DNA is TGCAGTGCTAGAAACGGACTAGCGGGTAAAGATGAGCAGTTCTTC.

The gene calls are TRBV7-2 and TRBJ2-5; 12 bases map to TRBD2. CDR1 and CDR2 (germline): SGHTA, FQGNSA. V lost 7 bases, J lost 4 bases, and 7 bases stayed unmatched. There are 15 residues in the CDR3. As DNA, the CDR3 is TGTGCCAGCAACCTAGCGGGGGGGCAGGCAGAGACCCAGTACTTC. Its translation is CASNLAGGQAETQYF.

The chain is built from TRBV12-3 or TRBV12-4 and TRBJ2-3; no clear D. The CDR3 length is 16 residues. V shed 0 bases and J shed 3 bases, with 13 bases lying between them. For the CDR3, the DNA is TGTGCCAGCAGTTTAGCGCAGCGCATGAGGACAGATACGCAGTATTTT. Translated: CASSLAQRMRTDTQYF.

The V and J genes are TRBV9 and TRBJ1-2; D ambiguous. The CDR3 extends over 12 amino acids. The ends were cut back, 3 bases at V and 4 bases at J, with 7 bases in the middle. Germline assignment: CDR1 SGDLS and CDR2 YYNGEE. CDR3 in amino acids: CASSAGLYGYTF. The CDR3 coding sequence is TGTGCCAGCAGCGCCGGCCTCTATGGCTACACCTTC.

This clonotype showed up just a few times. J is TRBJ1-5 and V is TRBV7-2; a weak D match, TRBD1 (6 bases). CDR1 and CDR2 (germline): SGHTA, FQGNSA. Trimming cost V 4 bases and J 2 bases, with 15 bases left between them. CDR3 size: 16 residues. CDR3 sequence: CASSSLPGAGNQPQHF. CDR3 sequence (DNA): TGTGCCAGCAGCTCCCTGCCAGGGGCTGGCAATCAGCCCCAGCATTTT. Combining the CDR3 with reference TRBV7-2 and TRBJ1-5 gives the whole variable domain GAGVSQSPSNKVTEKGKDVELRCDPISGHTALYWYRQSLGQGLEFLIYFQGNSAPDKSGLPSDRFSAERTGGSVSTLTIQRTQQEDSAVYLCASSSLPGAGNQPQHFGDGTRLSIL.